One T cell receptor beta chain is described in this entry. This beta chain is a stray read from a library made for alpha chains; its abundance is not meaningful. Time point of the sample: sample taken at primary tumor resection. Researchers sequenced whole RNA taken from tumor, nontumor lung or frozen PBMC without sorting. Samples were obtained from about 75 donors, all untreated early-stage non-small cell lung cancer patients. The sample comes from a study of spatial heterogeneity in lung cancer. TCRdb itself ran the 5' RACE reads through MiXCR, one entry per CDR3 protein. Among 4,000 or so distinct CDR3 sequences, 30% to 40% were seen once, and the ten largest hold roughly 34%. Germline trimming cut 5 bases from V and 7 bases from J; bases unmatched to any gene: 11. The V gene's germline CDR1 is SEHNR and CDR2 FQNEAQ (reference sequence). The CDR3 length is 14 residues.

The rearrangement uses TRBV7-9 and TRBJ2-7; 7 bases line up with TRBD2. The source material was PBMCs, sampled at surgery. The sequence derives from a male donor with early-stage non-small cell lung cancer. The CDR3 region is CASSPSGAAGEQYF. CDR3 coding DNA: TGTGCCAGCAGCCCCAGCGGGGCGGCGGGGGAGCAGTACTTC.